This T cell receptor beta chain stems from a study of CD8+ T cells in alopecia areata. Reverse transcription of extracted RNA yielded cDNA, which provided the sequencing template. Sequenced by immunoSEQ multiplex PCR; TCRdb stores in-frame clones only, minus some. Found here are roughly 200,000 clones, roughly 63% of them singletons; the top ten hold under 2%. CDR3 length: 14 amino acids. The trim removed 4 bases at V and 4 bases at J, leaving 5 bases unmatched. In germline, CDR1 is SGDLS, CDR2 YYNGEE. The specimen was CD4+ T cells sorted from blood, collected at week 0. The chain uses TRBV9 and TRBJ2-4; 7 bases align to TRBD1. The source is a human donor with alopecia areata. CDR3 protein: CASSSGGTKNIQYF. The CDR3 nucleotides are TGTGCCAGCAGCTCAGGGGGTACTAAAAACATTCAGTACTTC.